Below, one TCR beta chain is given with its context. This table comes from immunoSEQ multiplex PCR, and its TCRdb copy is limited to in-frame clones, with some not included. The sample has more than 80,000 clones, about 90% seen once. The sample originates from a study of T cell changes during pregnancy in multiple sclerosis. The sequencing used peripheral blood, collected before pregnancy. The TCR comes from a female donor with multiple sclerosis, enrolled in a pregnancy study.

The CDR3 nucleotides are TGTGCCAGCAGTTCCTGGGGGCCGGGGGGCTACACCTTC. It is translated as CASSSWGPGGYTF. The chain couples TRBV27 to TRBJ1-2, with D possibly TRBD1 on 6 matching bases. V shed 4 bases and J shed 8 bases, with 14 bases lying between them. The length of the CDR3 is 13 residues. CDR1 is MNHEY and CDR2 is SMNVEV in the germline V gene (reference sequence).